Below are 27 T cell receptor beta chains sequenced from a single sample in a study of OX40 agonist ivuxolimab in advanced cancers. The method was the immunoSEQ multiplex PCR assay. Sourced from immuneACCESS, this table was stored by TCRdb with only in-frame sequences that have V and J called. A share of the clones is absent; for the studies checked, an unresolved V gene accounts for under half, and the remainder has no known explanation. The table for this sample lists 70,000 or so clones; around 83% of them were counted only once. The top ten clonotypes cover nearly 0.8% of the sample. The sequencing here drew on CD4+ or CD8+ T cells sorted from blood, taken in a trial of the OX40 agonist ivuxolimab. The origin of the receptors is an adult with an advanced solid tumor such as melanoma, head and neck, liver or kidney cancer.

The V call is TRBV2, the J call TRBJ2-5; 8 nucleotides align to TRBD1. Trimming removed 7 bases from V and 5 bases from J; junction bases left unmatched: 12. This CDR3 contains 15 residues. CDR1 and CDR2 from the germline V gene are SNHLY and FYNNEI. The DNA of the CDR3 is TGTGCCAGCACCTCGACAGGGGTTCGTCAGGAGACCCAGTACTTC. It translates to CASTSTGVRQETQYF.

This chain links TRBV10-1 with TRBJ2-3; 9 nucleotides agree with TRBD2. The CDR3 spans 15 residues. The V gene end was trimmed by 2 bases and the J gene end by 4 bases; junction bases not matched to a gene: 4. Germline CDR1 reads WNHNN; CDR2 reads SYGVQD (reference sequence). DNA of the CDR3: TGCGCCAGCAGTGAGGCGGGAGGGCCAGCAGATACGCAGTATTTT. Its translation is CASSEAGGPADTQYF.

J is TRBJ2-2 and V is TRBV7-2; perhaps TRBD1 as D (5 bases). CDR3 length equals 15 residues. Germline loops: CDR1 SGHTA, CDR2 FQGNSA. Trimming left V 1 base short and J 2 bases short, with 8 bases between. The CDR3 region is CASSLGGANTGELFF. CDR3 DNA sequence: TGTGCCAGCAGCTTAGGTGGGGCAAACACCGGGGAGCTGTTTTTT. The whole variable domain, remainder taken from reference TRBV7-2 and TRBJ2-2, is GAGVSQSPSNKVTEKGKDVELRCDPISGHTALYWYRQSLGQGLEFLIYFQGNSAPDKSGLPSDRFSAERTGGSVSTLTIQRTQQEDSAVYLCASSLGGANTGELFFGEGSRLTVL.

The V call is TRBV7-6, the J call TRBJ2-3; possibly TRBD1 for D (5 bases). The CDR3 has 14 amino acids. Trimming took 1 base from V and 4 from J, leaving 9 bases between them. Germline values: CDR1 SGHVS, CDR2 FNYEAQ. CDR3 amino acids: CASSLGGRSDTQYF. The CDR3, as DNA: TGTGCCAGCAGCTTAGGGGGCCGGTCAGATACGCAGTATTTT.

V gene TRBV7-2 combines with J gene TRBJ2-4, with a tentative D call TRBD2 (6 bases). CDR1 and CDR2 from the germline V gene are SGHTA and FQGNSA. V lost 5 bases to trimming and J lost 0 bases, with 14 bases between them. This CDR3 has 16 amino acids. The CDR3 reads CASSPTGLLAKNIQYF. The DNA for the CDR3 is TGTGCCAGCAGCCCCACGGGACTCTTAGCCAAAAACATTCAGTACTTC.

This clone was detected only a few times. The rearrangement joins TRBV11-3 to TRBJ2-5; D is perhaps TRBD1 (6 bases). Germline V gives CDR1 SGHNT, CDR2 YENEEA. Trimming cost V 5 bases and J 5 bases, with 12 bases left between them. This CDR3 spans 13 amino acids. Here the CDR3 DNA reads TGTGCCAGCAGCCAAGGACAGCGGGAGACCCAGTACTTC. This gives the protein CASSQGQRETQYF. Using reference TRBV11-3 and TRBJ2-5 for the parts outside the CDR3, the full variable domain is EAGVVQSPRYKIIEKKQPVAFWCNPISGHNTLYWYLQNLGQGPELLIRYENEEAVDDSQLPKDRFSAERLKGVDSTLKIQPAELGDSAVYLCASSQGQRETQYFGPGTRLLVL.

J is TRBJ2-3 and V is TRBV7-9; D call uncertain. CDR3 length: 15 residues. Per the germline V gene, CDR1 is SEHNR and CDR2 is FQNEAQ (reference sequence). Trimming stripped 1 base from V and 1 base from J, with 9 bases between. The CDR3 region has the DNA TGTGCCAGCAGCTTAGAAAACAGTGGCACAGATACGCAGTATTTT. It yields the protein CASSLENSGTDTQYF.

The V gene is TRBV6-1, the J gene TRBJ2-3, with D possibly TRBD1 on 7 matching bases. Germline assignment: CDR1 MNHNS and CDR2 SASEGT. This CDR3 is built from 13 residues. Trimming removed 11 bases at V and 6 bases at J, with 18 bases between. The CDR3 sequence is CAVSSEQGDTQYF. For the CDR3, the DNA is TGTGCCGTCTCTAGCGAACAGGGGGATACGCAGTATTTT.

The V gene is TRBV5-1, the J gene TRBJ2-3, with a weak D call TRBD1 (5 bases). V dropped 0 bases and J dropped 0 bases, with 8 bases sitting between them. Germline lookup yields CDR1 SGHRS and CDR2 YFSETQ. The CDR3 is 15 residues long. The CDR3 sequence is CASSLARASTDTQYF. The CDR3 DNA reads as TGCGCCAGCAGCTTGGCCAGGGCCAGCACAGATACGCAGTATTTT.

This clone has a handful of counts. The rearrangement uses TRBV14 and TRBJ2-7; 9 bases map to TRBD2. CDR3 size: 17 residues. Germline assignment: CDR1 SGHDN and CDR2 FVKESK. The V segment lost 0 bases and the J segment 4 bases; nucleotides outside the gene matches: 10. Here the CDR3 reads CASSQERTAGGRYEQYF. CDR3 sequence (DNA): TGTGCCAGCAGCCAAGAAAGGACGGCGGGAGGGCGGTACGAGCAGTACTTC.

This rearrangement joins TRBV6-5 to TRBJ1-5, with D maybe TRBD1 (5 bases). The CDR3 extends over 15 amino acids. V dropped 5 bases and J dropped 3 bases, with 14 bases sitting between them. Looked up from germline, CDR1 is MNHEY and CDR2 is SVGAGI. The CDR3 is CASSDWQGVNQPQHF. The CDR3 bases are TGTGCCAGCAGTGACTGGCAGGGAGTCAATCAGCCCCAGCATTTT.

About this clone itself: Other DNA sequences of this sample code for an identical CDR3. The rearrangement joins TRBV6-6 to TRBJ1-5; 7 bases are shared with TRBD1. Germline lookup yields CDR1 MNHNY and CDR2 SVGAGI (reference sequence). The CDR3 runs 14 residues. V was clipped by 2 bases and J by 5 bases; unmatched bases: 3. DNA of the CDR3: TGTGCCAGCAGTTACCGGACAGGCTATCAGCCCCAGCATTTT. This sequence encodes CASSYRTGYQPQHF.

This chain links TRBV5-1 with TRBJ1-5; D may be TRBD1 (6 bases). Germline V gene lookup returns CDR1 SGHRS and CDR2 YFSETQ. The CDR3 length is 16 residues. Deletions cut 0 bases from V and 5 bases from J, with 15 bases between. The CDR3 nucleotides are TGCGCCAGCAGCTTGGAGGGGGGAGGGTTGGATCAGCCCCAGCATTTT. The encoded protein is CASSLEGGGLDQPQHF.

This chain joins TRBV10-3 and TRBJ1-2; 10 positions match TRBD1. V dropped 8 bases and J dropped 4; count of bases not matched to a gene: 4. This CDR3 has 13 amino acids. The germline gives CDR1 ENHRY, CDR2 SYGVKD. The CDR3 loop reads CAIDRGLSYGYTF. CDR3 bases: TGTGCCATCGACAGGGGGCTCAGCTATGGCTACACCTTC.

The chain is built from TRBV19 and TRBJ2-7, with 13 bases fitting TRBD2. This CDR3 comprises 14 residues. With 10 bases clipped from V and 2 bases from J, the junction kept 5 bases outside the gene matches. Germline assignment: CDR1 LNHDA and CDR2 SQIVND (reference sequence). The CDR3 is CATRTSGSPYEQYF. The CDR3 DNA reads TGTGCCACTCGGACTAGCGGGAGTCCCTACGAGCAGTACTTC.

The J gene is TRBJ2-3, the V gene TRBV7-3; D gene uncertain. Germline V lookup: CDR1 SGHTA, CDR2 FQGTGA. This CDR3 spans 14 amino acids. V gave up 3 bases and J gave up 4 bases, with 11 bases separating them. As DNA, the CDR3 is TGTGCCAGCAGCTTCTCCCAGGCGGCAGATACGCAGTATTTT. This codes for CASSFSQAADTQYF.

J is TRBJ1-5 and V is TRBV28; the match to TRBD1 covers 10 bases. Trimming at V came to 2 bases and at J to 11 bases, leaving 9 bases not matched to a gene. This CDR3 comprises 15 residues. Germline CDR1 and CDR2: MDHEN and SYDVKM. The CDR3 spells CASSLGTGEVTAQHF. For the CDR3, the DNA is TGTGCCAGCAGTTTAGGGACAGGGGAGGTAACAGCCCAGCATTTT.

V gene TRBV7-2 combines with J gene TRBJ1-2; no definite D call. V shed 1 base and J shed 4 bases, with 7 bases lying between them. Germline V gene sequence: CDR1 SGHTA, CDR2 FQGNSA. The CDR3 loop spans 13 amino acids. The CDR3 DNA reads TGTGCCAGCAGCTTAGACGGATCCTATGGCTACACCTTC. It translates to CASSLDGSYGYTF.

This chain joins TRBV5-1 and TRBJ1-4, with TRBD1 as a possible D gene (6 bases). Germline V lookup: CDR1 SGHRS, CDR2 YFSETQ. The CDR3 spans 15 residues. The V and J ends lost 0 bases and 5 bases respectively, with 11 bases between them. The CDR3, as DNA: TGCGCCAGCAGCTTGGTACAGGGACCAAATGAAAAACTGTTTTTT. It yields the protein CASSLVQGPNEKLFF.

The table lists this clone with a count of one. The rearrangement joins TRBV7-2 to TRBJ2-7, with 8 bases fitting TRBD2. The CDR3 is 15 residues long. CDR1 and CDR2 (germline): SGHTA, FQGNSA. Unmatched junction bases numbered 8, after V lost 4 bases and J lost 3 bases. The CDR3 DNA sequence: TGTGCCAGCAGCTCCTGGACTAGCAGCGGCTACGAGCAGTACTTC. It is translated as CASSSWTSSGYEQYF.

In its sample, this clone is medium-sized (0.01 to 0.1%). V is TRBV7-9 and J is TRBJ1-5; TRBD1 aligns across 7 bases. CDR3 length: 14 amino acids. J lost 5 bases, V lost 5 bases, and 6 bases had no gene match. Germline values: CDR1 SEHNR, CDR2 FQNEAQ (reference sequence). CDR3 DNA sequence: TGTGCCAGCAGCCCCACAGGGGATTATCAGCCCCAGCATTTT. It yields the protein CASSPTGDYQPQHF.

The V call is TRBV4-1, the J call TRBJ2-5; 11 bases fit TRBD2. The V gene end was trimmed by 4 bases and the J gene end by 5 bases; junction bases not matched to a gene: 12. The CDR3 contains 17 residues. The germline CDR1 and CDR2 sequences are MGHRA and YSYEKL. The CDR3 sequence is CASSPTSSGGLIETQYF. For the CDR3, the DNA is TGCGCCAGCAGCCCTACCTCTAGCGGGGGGTTAATTGAGACCCAGTACTTC.

The CDR3 DNA reads as TGTGCCAGCAGCTCGAGGGAGGATACGCAGTATTTT. Translating it yields CASSSREDTQYF. The chain joins TRBV2 to TRBJ2-3; D perhaps matches TRBD2 (5 bases). This CDR3 comprises 12 residues. Germline loops: CDR1 SNHLY, CDR2 FYNNEI. The V gene lost 6 bases and the J gene lost 6 bases, with 10 bases spanning the gap.

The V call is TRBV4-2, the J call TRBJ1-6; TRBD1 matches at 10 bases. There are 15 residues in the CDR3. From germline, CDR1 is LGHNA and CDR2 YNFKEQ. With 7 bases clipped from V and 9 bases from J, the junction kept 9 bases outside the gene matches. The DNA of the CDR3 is TGTGCCAGCACCTGGGACAGGGGCCCCAGTTCACCCCTCCACTTT. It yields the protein CASTWDRGPSSPLHF.

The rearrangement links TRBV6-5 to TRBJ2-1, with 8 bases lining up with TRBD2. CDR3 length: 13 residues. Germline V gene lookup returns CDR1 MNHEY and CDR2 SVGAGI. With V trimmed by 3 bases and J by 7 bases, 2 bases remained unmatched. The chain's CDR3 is CASSYGGGNEQFF. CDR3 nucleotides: TGTGCCAGCAGTTATGGCGGGGGGAATGAGCAGTTCTTC.

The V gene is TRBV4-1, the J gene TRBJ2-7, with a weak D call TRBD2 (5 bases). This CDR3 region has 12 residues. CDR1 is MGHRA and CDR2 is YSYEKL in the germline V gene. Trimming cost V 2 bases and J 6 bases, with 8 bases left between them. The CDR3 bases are TGCGCCAGCAGCCAAATCGGGGTCGAGCAGTACTTC. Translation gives CASSQIGVEQYF.

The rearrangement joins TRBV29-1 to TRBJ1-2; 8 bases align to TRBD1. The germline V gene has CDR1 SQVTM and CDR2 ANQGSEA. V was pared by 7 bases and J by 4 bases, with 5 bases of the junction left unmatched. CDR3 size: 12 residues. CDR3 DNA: TGCAGCGCAGGGGGCGTAGGCTATGGCTACACCTTC. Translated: CSAGGVGYGYTF.